The sequence of this T cell receptor beta chain was determined in a study of radiation and T cells in renal cell carcinoma. For the study at large: Nephrectomy followed 15 Gy stereotactic body radiation by 4 weeks. Overall study results and limits: No pretreatment tumor biopsies were available for baseline clonotypes. In blood, top tumor clones expanded by 2 weeks, shrinking by 4.

The V and J ends lost 3 bases and 1 base, in that order; junction bases with no gene match: 4. The germline V gene encodes CDR1 SGHRS and CDR2 YFSETQ. The CDR3 totals 16 residues. Time point reported: blood 2 weeks post-SBRT. Treatment here: 15 Gy SBRT to primary tumor, nephrectomy 4 weeks later. After SBRT, blood was collected at 2 and 4 weeks, plus baseline. The data were produced by immunoSEQ multiplex PCR, yet TCRdb's version contains in-frame clones alone and is incomplete. The sample consists of 120,000 or so clones, over 75% of them appearing once. As to this clone: No antigen is known for it.

The sample in question was blood, obtained from a patient whose treatment included radiotherapy and nephrectomy. The receptor was isolated from a man aged 50 to 60 with renal cell carcinoma. This chain links TRBV5-1 with TRBJ2-5; 12 positions match TRBD2. CDR3 amino acids: CASSSWTSGIQETQYF. In nucleotides, the CDR3 is TGCGCCAGCAGCTCATGGACTAGCGGGATCCAAGAGACCCAGTACTTC.